This entry is about one TCR beta chain. Its antigen is as yet unknown. A J-beta primer mix and a sample-barcoded 5' primer were used in a second PCR of roughly 7 to 12 cycles. TCRdb independently ran MiXCR on the 5' RACE reads; one entry per CDR3 protein. The table lists over 600,000 distinct CDR3 sequences, roughly 21% of them singletons. The data were taken from a study of blood T cells in healthy people across ages. Overall study results and limits: Unknown donor CMV status possibly confounded expanded clonotype changes. Older age went with lower TCR beta diversity per million T cells, in a roughly linear way.

This sequence was found in a man between 65 and 85 years old in good health. The sample was blood.

CDR3 in amino acids: CASSHLAGQETQYF. DNA of the CDR3: TGTGCCAGCAGCCACCTAGCGGGGCAAGAGACCCAGTACTTC. The genes are TRBV3-1 and TRBJ2-5; 9 nucleotides match TRBD2. This CDR3 spans 14 amino acids. CDR1 and CDR2 (germline): LGHDT, YNNKEL (reference sequence). The V segment lost 3 bases and the J segment 2 bases; nucleotides outside the gene matches: 1.